This TCR beta chain appears in the sequencing data of a study of T cells in localized non-small cell lung cancer. Findings and limits, study-wide: Median detection of top 100 tumor clones in adjacent lung was 55 to 60 clones. One tumor region alone was sequenced, and heterogeneity therefore remains possible.

TCRdb keeps only in-frame clones here, not all; method: immunoSEQ multiplex PCR. The sample shows some 140,000 clones, roughly nine tenths of them seen only once. Concerning this clone: What it binds is not known.

The CDR3 sequence is 13 residues long. V shed 3 bases and J shed 1 base, with 6 bases lying between them. Germline loops: CDR1 MDHEN, CDR2 SYDVKM. This TCR was sampled from a female donor at least 60 years old with stage I lung adenocarcinoma. The sample in question was peripheral blood, obtained before any cancer treatment. The rearrangement links TRBV28 to TRBJ2-5; D ambiguous. The DNA for the CDR3 is TGTGCCAGCAGTTTCGGAGTCCAAGAGACCCAGTACTTC. It is translated as CASSFGVQETQYF.